This T cell receptor (beta chain) was sequenced for a study of T cell repertoires in MIS-A myocarditis (dated 2022 in TCRdb). A word on this clone: The antigen it recognizes is unknown. Within one base of it there is no much larger clone, and no base qualities were kept.

The QIAamp DNA FFPE kit was used to extract genomic DNA from formalin-fixed paraffin-embedded autopsy tissue. Amplification of TCRbeta CDR3 regions relied on the immunoSEQ bias-controlled multiplex PCR, followed by high-throughput sequencing. For the original study's pipeline: CDR3 sequences were collapsed and filtered with the immunoSEQ vendor pipeline, and the abundance and frequency of each unique TCRbeta CDR3 were thereby quantified. Using a 90% global sequence identity threshold, CD-HIT clustered dominant CDR3 amino acid sequences together with SARS-CoV-2-specific ImmuneCODE TCRbeta sequences. Clones with frequencies of 0.1 to 1 were classed as hyperexpanded, and 0.01 to 0.1 as large. CDR3 amino acid sequences and V and J gene assignments of dominant clones were confirmed with MiXCR. The R stringdist package was used to calculate Levenshtein distances between the patient clonotypes and the ImmuneCODE hits. Entries here come from immuneACCESS through TCRdb and include only in-frame sequences with V and J called. Some clones fail to appear in such tables; in the studies checked, an unresolved V gene covers under half of the shortfall, and the cause of the remainder is unknown. V, J and clone size derive from that table, while D and trimming were established from the DNA sequence. The sample table shows around 6,000 clones, and roughly 74% are seen once. Clones ranked in the top ten supply over 60% of the sample.

The clonotype originates from a man younger than 35 with fulminant myocarditis from multisystem inflammatory syndrome in adults (MIS-A) after COVID-19. The sample was interventricular septum heart tissue obtained at autopsy. The cell subset or site label, as the study defines it: cardiac tissue sample (left or right ventricle, interventricular septum, or pericardium).

This receptor carries the CDR3 CAAGGKDTHRDTQYF. The nucleotide sequence reads as follows: TGTGCCGCTGGGGGGAAAGATACGCACCGGGATACGCAGTATTTT. The chain joins TRBV19 to TRBJ2-3; tentative D gene TRBD2, with 6 bases matching. Per the germline V gene (reference sequence), LNHDA is the CDR1 and SQIVND is the CDR2. The junction shows trimming of 11 bases on V and 6 bases on J, plus 24 bases between the germline ends. The CDR3 contains 15 residues, cysteine and phenylalanine counted. Only the CDR3 region is kept as DNA, spanning 45 bases read in frame from base 1.